The T cell receptor (beta chain) described here comes from a study of T cells after yellow fever vaccination. The germline V gene encodes CDR1 ENHRY and CDR2 SYGVKD. The length of the CDR3 is 14 residues. J gave up 7 bases and V 2 bases, and 4 bases lay outside the gene matches. TCRdb re-called the 5' RACE reads with MiXCR, one entry per CDR3 protein. The sample has about 200,000 distinct CDR3 sequences, 2.5% to 3.5% seen once; the top ten hold roughly 3.2%. Study results and caveats: Re-detected after boosting: most primary clones, 95% to 98% of CD4 and less than 90% of CD8.

At least ten counts were recorded for this clonotype. No antigen is known for it. This sequence originates from a man aged 18 to 29 who received the YFV17D yellow fever vaccine. The material sequenced was CD4+ T cells sorted from PBMCs, taken 10 days after the yellow fever booster vaccination. The chain uses TRBV10-3 and TRBJ1-5; 8 nucleotides match TRBD1. The CDR3 spells CAISERTGRQPQHF. Written as DNA, the CDR3 is TGTGCCATCAGTGAGAGGACAGGGCGACAGCCCCAGCATTTT.